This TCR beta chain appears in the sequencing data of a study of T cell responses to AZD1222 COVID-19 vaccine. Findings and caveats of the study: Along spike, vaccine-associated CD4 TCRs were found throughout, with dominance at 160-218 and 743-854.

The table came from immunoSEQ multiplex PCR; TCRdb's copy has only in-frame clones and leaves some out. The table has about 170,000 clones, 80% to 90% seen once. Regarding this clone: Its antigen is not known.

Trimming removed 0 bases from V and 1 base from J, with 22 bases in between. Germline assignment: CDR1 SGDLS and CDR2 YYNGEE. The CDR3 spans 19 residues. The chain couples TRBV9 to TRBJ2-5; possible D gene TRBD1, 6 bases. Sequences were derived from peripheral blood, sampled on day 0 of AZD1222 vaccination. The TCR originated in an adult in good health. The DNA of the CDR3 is TGTGCCAGCAGCGTAGCCACAGGACGACTGACAGGTGCCCAAGAGACCCAGTACTTC. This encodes CASSVATGRLTGAQETQYF.